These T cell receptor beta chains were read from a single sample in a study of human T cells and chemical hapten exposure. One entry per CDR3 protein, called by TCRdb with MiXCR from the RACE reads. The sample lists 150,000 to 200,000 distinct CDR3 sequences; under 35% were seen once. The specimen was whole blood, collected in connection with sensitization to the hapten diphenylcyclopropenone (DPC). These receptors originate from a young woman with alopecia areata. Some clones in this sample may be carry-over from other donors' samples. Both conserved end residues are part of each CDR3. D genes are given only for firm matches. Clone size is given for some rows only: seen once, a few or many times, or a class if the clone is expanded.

CASSPRDRGSSNTEAFF,TGTGCCAGCAGTCCACGGGACAGGGGATCCTCGAACACTGAAGCTTTCTTT,TRBV28,TRBD1,.,TRBJ1-1
CASSVGAISDSTDTQYF,TGTGCCAGCAGCGTAGGAGCTATCTCGGATAGCACAGATACGCAGTATTTT,TRBV9,.,.,TRBJ2-3
CASSQGTGVDEKLFF,TGCGCCAGCAGCCAAGGGACAGGGGTTGATGAAAAACTGTTTTTT,TRBV4-1,TRBD1,few,TRBJ1-4
CASSAQLDTQYF,TGTGCCAGCAGCGCCCAACTAGATACGCAGTATTTT,TRBV7-2,.,few,TRBJ2-3
CASSQRTDYGYTF,TGTGCCAGCAGCCAACGGACAGACTATGGCTACACCTTC,TRBV4-2,.,.,TRBJ1-2
CASSLAPSYEQYF,TGTGCCAGCAGCTTAGCCCCGTCCTACGAGCAGTACTTC,TRBV11-2,.,few,TRBJ2-7
CSAKTPTVAFF,TGCAGTGCAAAGACTCCCACGGTCGCTTTCTTT,TRBV20-1,.,.,TRBJ1-1
CAIAGPYNEQFF,TGTGCCATCGCGGGCCCCTACAATGAGCAGTTCTTC,TRBV10-3,.,.,TRBJ2-1
CASSPPGARSSYEQYF,TGTGCCAGCAGCCCCCCCGGTGCCAGGAGCTCCTACGAGCAGTACTTC,TRBV7-2,.,.,TRBJ2-7
CASRAGGSNYGYTF,TGTGCCAGCAGGGCAGGGGGCTCTAACTATGGCTACACCTTC,TRBV2,TRBD1,.,TRBJ1-2
CASSFVQLAGGHTGELFF,TGTGCCAGCAGCTTTGTCCAGCTAGCGGGAGGACACACCGGGGAGCTGTTTTTT,TRBV7-9,TRBD2,.,TRBJ2-2
CSASGTQETQYF,TGCAGTGCTAGCGGGACCCAAGAGACCCAGTACTTC,TRBV20-1,.,few,TRBJ2-5
CASSLFGGRITGELFF,TGTGCCAGCAGTTTATTCGGGGGGCGAATCACCGGGGAGCTGTTTTTT,TRBV28,.,few,TRBJ2-2
CASSWRTGTTYEQYF,TGTGCCAGCAGCTGGAGGACAGGGACCACCTACGAGCAGTACTTC,TRBV27,TRBD1,.,TRBJ2-7
CSGGAGETQYF,TGCAGCGGAGGGGCAGGGGAGACCCAGTACTTC,TRBV29-1,.,few,TRBJ2-5
CSVGDNSPLHF,TGCAGCGTGGGAGATAATTCACCCCTCCACTTT,TRBV29-1,.,.,TRBJ1-6
CASTLRGRGPSTEAFF,TGTGCCAGCACCCTAAGGGGCAGGGGGCCTAGCACTGAAGCTTTCTTT,TRBV2,TRBD1,few,TRBJ1-1
CVSSLGQTYEQYF,TGTGTCAGCAGCTTGGGACAGACCTACGAGCAGTACTTC,TRBV7-2,TRBD1,few,TRBJ2-7
CSVLPGTGGYEQYF,TGCAGCGTATTACCCGGGACAGGGGGCTACGAGCAGTACTTC,TRBV29-1,TRBD1,.,TRBJ2-7
CSARDSSVNTEAFF,TGCAGTGCTAGAGACAGCAGCGTGAACACTGAAGCTTTCTTT,TRBV20-1,.,few,TRBJ1-1
CASSLDGTLQPQHF,TGCGCCAGCAGCTTGGACGGGACTTTGCAGCCCCAGCATTTT,TRBV5-1,.,few,TRBJ1-5
CSAWGGLGETQYF,TGCAGCGCTTGGGGGGGATTAGGGGAGACCCAGTACTTC,TRBV29-1,TRBD2,few,TRBJ2-5
CASSLSWKDTQYF,TGTGCCAGCAGTCTCTCCTGGAAAGATACGCAGTATTTT,TRBV27,.,once,TRBJ2-3
CASILLGDGGYTF,TGTGCCAGCATCTTACTGGGGGATGGTGGCTACACCTTC,TRBV2,.,.,TRBJ1-2
CASSYSVAVPYSPLHF,TGTGCCAGCAGTTACTCAGTGGCGGTTCCCTATTCACCCCTCCACTTT,TRBV6-5,.,.,TRBJ1-6
CASRPANYGYTF,TGTGCCAGCCGGCCAGCTAACTATGGCTACACCTTC,TRBV28,.,.,TRBJ1-2
CATKQESSYNSPLHF,TGTGCCACCAAGCAGGAGAGCTCCTATAATTCACCCCTCCACTTT,TRBV10-3,.,.,TRBJ1-6
CSVEELGSYNEQFF,TGCAGCGTTGAAGAGCTGGGTTCCTACAATGAGCAGTTCTTC,TRBV29-1,.,once,TRBJ2-1
CASFPLSGGVGGNTIYF,TGTGCCAGCTTCCCCTTATCGGGAGGGGTTGGTGGAAACACCATATATTTT,TRBV7-8,.,few,TRBJ1-3
CASSRGQGPYEQYF,TGTGCCAGCAGTCGCGGACAGGGCCCCTACGAGCAGTACTTC,TRBV27,TRBD1,.,TRBJ2-7
CASSVGDYGYTF,TGTGCCAGCAGCGTAGGAGACTATGGCTACACCTTC,TRBV9,.,few,TRBJ1-2
CSVDGRGPEAFF,TGCAGCGTAGACGGCAGGGGGCCAGAAGCTTTCTTT,TRBV29-1,TRBD1,.,TRBJ1-1
CASRGADTQYF,TGCGCCAGCAGGGGTGCAGATACGCAGTATTTT,TRBV5-1,.,.,TRBJ2-3
CASRLGTGSTEAFF,TGTGCCAGCAGACTTGGGACAGGTTCCACTGAAGCTTTCTTT,TRBV6-2/TRBV6-3,TRBD1,.,TRBJ1-1
CASSSPPGLASKSTDTQYF,TGTGCCAGCAGTTCACCCCCTGGACTAGCGTCTAAGAGCACAGATACGCAGTATTTT,TRBV27,TRBD2,.,TRBJ2-3
CASSLGSGLSYNEQFF,TGTGCCAGCAGTTTGGGTAGCGGTCTGTCCTACAATGAGCAGTTCTTC,TRBV27,.,.,TRBJ2-1
CASSGGAGDNQPQHF,TGTGCCAGCAGCGGAGGGGCAGGGGACAATCAGCCCCAGCATTTT,TRBV7-9,.,.,TRBJ1-5
CASRKSNIEQFF,TGTGCCAGCAGAAAGTCAAATATTGAGCAGTTCTTC,TRBV11-2,.,.,TRBJ2-1
CASSLYVGETQYF,TGTGCCAGCAGTTTATACGTAGGAGAGACCCAGTACTTC,TRBV27,.,.,TRBJ2-5
CSAGLVGPYEQYF,TGCAGTGCCGGACTAGTGGGCCCCTACGAGCAGTACTTC,TRBV20-1,TRBD2,few,TRBJ2-7
CASSFGSLNYGYTF,TGTGCCAGCAGCTTTGGGAGTCTTAACTATGGCTACACCTTC,TRBV11-2,.,.,TRBJ1-2
CASSRSDGRGQFF,TGCGCCAGCAGCCGTTCCGATGGGCGTGGGCAGTTCTTC,TRBV4-3,.,many,TRBJ2-1
CASGSNTGELFF,TGCGCCAGCGGGAGTAACACCGGGGAGCTGTTTTTT,TRBV10-1,.,.,TRBJ2-2
CASSPGQGAGVAEAFF,TGCGCCAGCAGCCCAGGACAGGGGGCAGGGGTCGCTGAAGCTTTCTTT,TRBV4-3,TRBD1,.,TRBJ1-1
CASGQAGDYGYTF,TGTGCCAGTGGACAGGCTGGGGACTATGGCTACACCTTC,TRBV27,TRBD1,.,TRBJ1-2
CSARTGQGFTEAFF,TGCAGCGCCCGAACCGGACAGGGGTTCACTGAAGCTTTCTTT,TRBV29-1,TRBD1,few,TRBJ1-1
CASSQPGNQETQYF,TGTGCCAGCTCACAACCGGGGAACCAAGAGACCCAGTACTTC,TRBV18,.,.,TRBJ2-5
CASRGPGQGSGTQYF,TGTGCCAGCAGGGGCCCGGGACAGGGCTCGGGGACCCAGTACTTC,TRBV6-1,TRBD1,.,TRBJ2-5
CASSRGLGTGANVLTF,TGTGCCAGCAGTCGGGGACTGGGGACTGGGGCCAACGTCCTGACTTTC,TRBV12-3/TRBV12-4,.,.,TRBJ2-6
CASRPPTDMNTEAFF,TGTGCCAGCAGGCCCCCGACGGACATGAACACTGAAGCTTTCTTT,TRBV12-3/TRBV12-4,.,few,TRBJ1-1
CASSQDRNFGYEQYF,TGCGCCAGCAGCCAAGACAGGAATTTTGGGTACGAGCAGTACTTC,TRBV4-3,.,.,TRBJ2-7
CASSLGPTITGNTIYF,TGTGCCAGCAGCTTGGGTCCGACCATTACTGGAAACACCATATATTTT,TRBV7-9,.,.,TRBJ1-3
CAWSVGGIVSGNTIYF,TGTGCCTGGAGTGTAGGGGGAATCGTCTCTGGAAACACCATATATTTT,TRBV30,.,few,TRBJ1-3
CASSLRVIGTSTTDTQYF,TGTGCCAGCAGCTTACGAGTGATAGGGACGTCAACCACAGATACGCAGTATTTT,TRBV13,.,few,TRBJ2-3
CSAGEGMGTEAFF,TGCAGTGCAGGGGAGGGGATGGGTACTGAAGCTTTCTTT,TRBV20-1,.,.,TRBJ1-1
CASSEATQGSYNSPLHF,TGTGCCAGCAGTGAAGCAACCCAGGGGTCCTATAATTCACCCCTCCACTTT,TRBV25-1,.,once,TRBJ1-6
CASSLKRSRETQYF,TGTGCCAGCAGCTTAAAGCGGAGTAGGGAGACCCAGTACTTC,TRBV13,.,many,TRBJ2-5
CASSSNRGSANIQYF,TGTGCCAGCAGCTCGAACAGGGGGTCGGCGAACATTCAGTACTTC,TRBV5-5,TRBD1,.,TRBJ2-4
CASSPEYSNQPQHF,TGTGCCAGCAGCCCCGAGTATAGCAATCAGCCCCAGCATTTT,TRBV12-3/TRBV12-4,.,few,TRBJ1-5
CASSFRPPGTEAFF,TGTGCCAGCAGTTTCCGCCCCCCCGGAACTGAAGCTTTCTTT,TRBV28,.,.,TRBJ1-1